This T cell receptor (beta chain) originates from a study of blood T cell repertoires in COVID-19. The repertoire was sequenced with immunoSEQ multiplex PCR; TCRdb's copy has only in-frame clones and lacks some. Altogether roughly 400,000 clones are present, 70% to 90% being singletons, with the ten largest covering around 1.5%. The CDR3 covers 13 residues. Germline CDR1 SGHAT, CDR2 FQNNGV. Deletions cut 5 bases from V and 1 base from J, with 8 bases between. The clonotype comes from a young woman who had been exposed to COVID-19. The material sequenced was PBMCs or T cells enriched from blood (not recorded which). The chain joins TRBV11-2 to TRBJ1-2; no firm D call. In DNA, the CDR3 is TGTGCCAGCAGCCCCTCTCTTAACTATGGCTACACCTTC. Protein: CASSPSLNYGYTF.